The 13 T cell receptor beta chains in this list originate from one sample, sequenced in a study of blood T cell repertoires in COVID-19. Profiling relied on immunoSEQ multiplex PCR, and the TCRdb table lists in-frame clones only, not all of them. The sample has tens of thousands of clones; 86% are singletons. The sequenced material came from peripheral blood. These receptors came from a man aged 60 to 69 with acute or convalescent COVID-19.

This clone came up once. The CDR3 DNA reads as TGTGCCAGCAGCCCCCAGGGCGGGAGGTCCTACGAGCAGTACTTC. Its protein is CASSPQGGRSYEQYF. The chain is built from TRBV9 and TRBJ2-7; 8 bases align to TRBD2. CDR3 length equals 15 residues. The V gene end was trimmed by 4 bases and the J gene end by 1 base; junction bases not matched to a gene: 7. CDR1 SGDLS and CDR2 YYNGEE come from the germline V gene. The variable domain in full, with the rest retrieved from reference TRBV9 and TRBJ2-7, is DSGVTQTPKHLITATGQRVTLRCSPRSGDLSVYWYQQSLDQGLQFLIQYYNGEERAKGNILERFSAQQFPDLHSELNLSSLELGDSALYFCASSPQGGRSYEQYFGPGTRLTVT.

The chain uses TRBV2 and TRBJ1-4; D unresolved. The germline gives CDR1 SNHLY, CDR2 FYNNEI. V gave up 7 bases and J gave up 5 bases, with 17 bases separating them. The CDR3 totals 15 residues. CDR3 sequence: CASKRRTNLNEKLFF. CDR3 bases: TGTGCCAGCAAGAGGAGGACGAACCTGAATGAAAAACTGTTTTTT.

J is TRBJ2-7 and V is TRBV7-8; a possible D gene is TRBD1 (6 bases). The V end lost 5 bases, the J end lost 3 bases, and 20 bases lay between the germline ends. There are 16 residues in the CDR3. CDR1 SGHVS and CDR2 FQNEAQ come from the germline V gene. CDR3 nucleotides: TGTGCCAGCAGCAACCGGGGACATCACTCTAACTACGAGCAGTACTTC. It is translated as CASSNRGHHSNYEQYF.

This clone was detected only once. In DNA, the CDR3 is TGTGCCAGCAGACAGGGACCTAACTATGGCTACACCTTC. It encodes CASRQGPNYGYTF. This chain links TRBV2 with TRBJ1-2, with D possibly matching TRBD1 (6 bases). V shed 6 bases and J shed 0 bases, with 8 bases lying between them. Germline loops: CDR1 SNHLY, CDR2 FYNNEI. The CDR3 has 13 amino acids.

This clone was seen once. This rearrangement joins TRBV10-2 to TRBJ2-7, with 8 bases fitting TRBD1. The V segment lost 8 bases and the J segment 1 base; nucleotides outside the gene matches: 1. Germline CDR1 is WSHSY and CDR2 is SAAADI. The CDR3 loop spans 12 amino acids. CDR3: CASGDRSYEQYF. Here the CDR3 DNA reads TGCGCCAGCGGGGACAGGTCCTACGAGCAGTACTTC.

This chain uses TRBV5-5 with TRBJ1-2; D remains unclear. Germline CDR1 and CDR2: SGHKS and YYEKEE (reference sequence). With 0 bases removed from V and 1 base from J, the gap between germline ends came to 16 bases. CDR3 size: 17 residues. This chain's CDR3 is CASSLVGTAVNNYGYTF. CDR3 DNA: TGTGCCAGCAGCTTGGTGGGTACAGCCGTCAATAACTATGGCTACACCTTC.

This clone was seen once. The chain joins TRBV5-6 to TRBJ1-3, with 7 bases aligning to TRBD1. Trimming removed 5 bases from V and 0 bases from J; junction bases left unmatched: 2. Per germline, CDR1 SGHDT and CDR2 YYEEEE. CDR3 length: 14 residues. CDR3 coding DNA: TGTGCCAGCAGAACAGGGGTCTCTGGAAACACCATATATTTT. It yields the protein CASRTGVSGNTIYF.

The chain combines TRBV11-3 with TRBJ1-3, with D unresolved. The germline V and J ends were trimmed by 6 bases and 0 bases, with 12 bases remaining between them. Germline V gene sequence: CDR1 SGHNT, CDR2 YENEEA. The CDR3 has 15 amino acids. CDR3 sequence (DNA): TGTGCCAGCAGTTATACTCGGGACTCTGGAAACACCATATATTTT. Amino acid sequence: CASSYTRDSGNTIYF.

J is TRBJ2-6 and V is TRBV4-3; no reliable D call. Looked up from germline, CDR1 is LGHNA and CDR2 is YSLEER. V was trimmed by 0 bases and J by 0 bases, leaving 6 bases between them. The CDR3 covers 16 residues. CDR3 bases: TGCGCCAGCAGCCAAGATCCGTTCTCTGGGGCCAACGTCCTGACTTTC. Its translation: CASSQDPFSGANVLTF.

The chain carries TRBV6-5 and TRBJ2-1; maybe TRBD2 (6 bases). CDR1 and CDR2 (germline): MNHEY, SVGAGI. The CDR3 has 15 residues. V was clipped by 0 bases and J by 2 bases, with 8 bases between them. The CDR3 DNA reads TGTGCCAGCAGTTACTCGGGGGGACCCTACAATGAGCAGTTCTTC. Translation: CASSYSGGPYNEQFF.

The CDR3 sequence is CASSLGGQVSSYEQYF. The CDR3 nucleotides are TGTGCCAGCAGCTTGGGGGGACAAGTCAGCTCCTACGAGCAGTACTTC. This chain connects TRBV5-4 to TRBJ2-7; weak D call: TRBD1 (6 bases). This CDR3 is 16 amino acids long. The V end lost 0 bases, the J end lost 0 bases, and 13 bases lay between the germline ends. The germline V gene encodes CDR1 SGHNT and CDR2 YYREEE (reference sequence).

The V gene is TRBV5-4, the J gene TRBJ1-2, with D maybe TRBD1 (6 bases). The CDR3 is 13 residues long. The germline V and J ends were trimmed by 4 bases and 3 bases, with 10 bases remaining between them. CDR1 is SGHNT and CDR2 is YYREEE in the germline V gene (reference sequence). This CDR3 reads CASSKSGDYGYTF. In DNA form, the CDR3 reads TGTGCCAGCAGCAAATCAGGGGACTATGGCTACACCTTC.

This clone appeared a single time. V gene TRBV10-3 combines with J gene TRBJ1-5, with TRBD1 identical over 7 bases. Trimming took 4 bases from V and 7 from J; bases not matched to a gene: 4. CDR1 and CDR2 from the germline V gene are ENHRY and SYGVKD. The CDR3 contains 13 residues. CDR3 residues: CAISAGGQQPQHF. As DNA, the CDR3 is TGTGCCATCAGTGCAGGGGGTCAGCAGCCCCAGCATTTT.